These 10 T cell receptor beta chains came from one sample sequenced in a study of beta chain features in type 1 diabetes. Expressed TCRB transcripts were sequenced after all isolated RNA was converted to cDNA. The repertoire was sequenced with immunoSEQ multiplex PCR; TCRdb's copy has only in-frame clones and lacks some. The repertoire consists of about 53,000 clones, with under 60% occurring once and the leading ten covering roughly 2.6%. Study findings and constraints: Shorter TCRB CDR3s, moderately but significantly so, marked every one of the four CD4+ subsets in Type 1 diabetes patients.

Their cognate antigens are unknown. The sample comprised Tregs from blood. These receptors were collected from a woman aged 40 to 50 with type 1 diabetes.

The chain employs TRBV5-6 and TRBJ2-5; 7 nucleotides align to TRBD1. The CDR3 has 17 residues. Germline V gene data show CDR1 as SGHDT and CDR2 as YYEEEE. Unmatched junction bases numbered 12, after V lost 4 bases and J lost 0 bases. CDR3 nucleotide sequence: TGTGCCAGCAGCCTGAAGCTCAGGGGACAGTACCAAGAGACCCAGTACTTC. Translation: CASSLKLRGQYQETQYF.

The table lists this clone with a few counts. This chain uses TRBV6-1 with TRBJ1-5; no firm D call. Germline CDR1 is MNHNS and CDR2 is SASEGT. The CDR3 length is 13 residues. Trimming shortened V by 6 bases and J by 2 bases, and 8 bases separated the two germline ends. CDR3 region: CASRQDGNQPQHF. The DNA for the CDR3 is TGTGCCAGCAGGCAGGATGGCAATCAGCCCCAGCATTTT.

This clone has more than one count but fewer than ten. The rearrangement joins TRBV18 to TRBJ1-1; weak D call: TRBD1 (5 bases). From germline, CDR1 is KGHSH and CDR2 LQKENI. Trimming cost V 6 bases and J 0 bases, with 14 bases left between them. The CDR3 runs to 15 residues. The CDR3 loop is CASSHPDRLNTEAFF. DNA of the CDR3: TGTGCCAGCTCTCACCCAGACAGACTGAACACTGAAGCTTTCTTT.

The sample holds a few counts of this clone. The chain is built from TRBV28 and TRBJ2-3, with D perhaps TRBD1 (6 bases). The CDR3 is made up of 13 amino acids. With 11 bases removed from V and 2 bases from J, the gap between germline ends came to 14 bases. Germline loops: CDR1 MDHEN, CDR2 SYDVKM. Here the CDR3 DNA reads TGTGCCGTCCCGGACAGAAACACAGATACGCAGTATTTT. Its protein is CAVPDRNTDTQYF.

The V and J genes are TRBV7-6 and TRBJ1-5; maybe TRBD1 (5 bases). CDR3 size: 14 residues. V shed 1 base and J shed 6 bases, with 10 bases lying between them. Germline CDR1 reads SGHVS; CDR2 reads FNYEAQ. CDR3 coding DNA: TGTGCCAGCAGCTTAGATGGCCAGGGTCAGCCCCAGCATTTT. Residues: CASSLDGQGQPQHF.

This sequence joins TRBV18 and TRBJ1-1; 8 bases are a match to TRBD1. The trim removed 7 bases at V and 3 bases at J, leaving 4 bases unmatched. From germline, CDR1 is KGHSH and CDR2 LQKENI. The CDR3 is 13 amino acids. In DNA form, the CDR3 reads TGTGCCAGCTTACCGGGACAGGACACTGAAGCTTTCTTT. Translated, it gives CASLPGQDTEAFF.

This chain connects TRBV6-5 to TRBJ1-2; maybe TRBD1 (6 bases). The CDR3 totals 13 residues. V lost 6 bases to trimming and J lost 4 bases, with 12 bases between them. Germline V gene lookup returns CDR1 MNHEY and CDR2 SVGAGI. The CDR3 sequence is CASRRAGAYGYTF. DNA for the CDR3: TGTGCCAGCAGGAGGGCAGGGGCCTATGGCTACACCTTC.

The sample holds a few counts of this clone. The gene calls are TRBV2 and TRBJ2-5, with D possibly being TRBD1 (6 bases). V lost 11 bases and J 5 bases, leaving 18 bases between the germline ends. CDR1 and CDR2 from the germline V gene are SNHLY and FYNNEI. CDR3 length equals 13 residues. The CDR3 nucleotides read TGTGCCGGAACCGGGGACACCTACGAGACCCAGTACTTC. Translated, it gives CAGTGDTYETQYF.

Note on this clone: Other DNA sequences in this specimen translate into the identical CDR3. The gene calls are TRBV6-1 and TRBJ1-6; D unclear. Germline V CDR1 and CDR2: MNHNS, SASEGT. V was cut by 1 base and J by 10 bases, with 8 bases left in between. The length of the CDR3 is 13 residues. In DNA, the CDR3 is TGTGCCAGCAGTGAAGTTAGAAAATCACCCCTCCACTTT. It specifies CASSEVRKSPLHF.

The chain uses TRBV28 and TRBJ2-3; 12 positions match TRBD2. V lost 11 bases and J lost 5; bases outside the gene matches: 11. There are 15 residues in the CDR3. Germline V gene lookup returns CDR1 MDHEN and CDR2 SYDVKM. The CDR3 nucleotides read TGTGCCTCTCTATCTAGCGGGGGGGCTGGAGATACGCAGTATTTT. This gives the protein CASLSSGGAGDTQYF. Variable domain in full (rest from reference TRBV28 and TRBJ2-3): DVKVTQSSRYLVKRTGEKVFLECVQDMDHENMFWYRQDPGLGLRLIYFSYDVKMKEKGDIPEGYSVSREKKERFSLILESASTNQTSMYLCASLSSGGAGDTQYFGPGTRLTVL.